The 14 T cell receptor beta chains below were found in one sample sequenced in a study of tissue T cells after allogeneic stem cell transplantation. As to time point: mouse harvest day 7 after allogeneic transplant. Tail vein injection delivered 10^7 T-cell-depleted bone marrow cells and 10^6 splenic CD5+ T cells. Repertoires were generated with immunoSEQ multiplex PCR, while TCRdb's copy carries only in-frame clones and drops some. The sample holds about 7,800 clones, approximately 50% seen once. Specimen: gut tissue. The receptor set was obtained from a female BALB/c mouse given C57BL/6 T cells with graft-versus-host disease after an allogeneic hematopoietic cell transplant.

By frequency in the sample, this clone is large. Germline and genes: mouse. The missing CDR3 end, 1 residue past where the read stops, is filled in from the germline J gene. The chain joins TRBV16 to TRBJ2-7; 7 bases align to TRBD1. The junction had 2 bases not matched to a gene; V was cut back by 5 bases and J by 4 bases. Germline CDR1 SGHSA, CDR2 FRNQAP. The CDR3 totals 12 residues. The CDR3: CASSLGQYEQYF. The DNA read from the CDR3 is TGTGCAAGCAGCCTGGGACAGTATGAACAGTAC. The full variable domain, completed using reference TRBV16 and TRBJ2-7, is NAGVIQTPRHKVTGKGQEATLWCEPISGHSAVFWYRQTIVQGLEFLTYFRNQAPIDDSGMPKERFSAQMPNQSHSTLKIQSTQPQDSAVYLCASSLGQYEQYFGPGTRLTVL.

This clone appeared once. Gene names and germline match the mouse. The read is 1 residue too short to cover the CDR3 end, so that end is filled in from the germline J gene. Additional DNA sequences in this sample encode the identical CDR3. The chain joins TRBV26 to TRBJ2-4; 7 bases line up with TRBD2. Germline V gene sequence: CDR1 KGHPV, CDR2 FQNQEV (reference sequence). V shed 4 bases and J 3 bases; nucleotides not matched to a gene: 1. CDR3 length: 13 residues. CDR3 amino acids: CASSPTGQNTLYF. Partial CDR3 DNA: TGTGCCAGCAGTCCGACTGGGCAAAACACCTTGTAC. Drawing the rest from reference TRBV26 and TRBJ2-4, the complete variable domain is NSKVIQTPRYLVKGQGQKAKMRCIPEKGHPVVFWYQQNKNNEFKFLINFQNQEVLQQIDMTEKRFSAECPSNSPCSLEIQSSEAGDSALYLCASSPTGQNTLYFGAGTRLSVL.

As for this clone: Mouse gene names and germline throughout. The read is 1 residue too short to cover the CDR3 end, so that end is filled in from the germline J gene. The chain recombines TRBV13-2 with TRBJ2-1; 8 positions agree with TRBD2. This CDR3 is 15 amino acids long. The V and J ends lost 0 bases and 7 bases, in that order; junction bases with no gene match: 6. Germline loops: CDR1 NNHNN, CDR2 SYGAGS (reference sequence). Incomplete CDR3 DNA: TGTGCCAGCGGTGATGTCTGGGGGGTGGAGGCTGAGCAGTTC. It yields the protein CASGDVWGVEAEQF. The entire CDR3 protein reads CASGDVWGVEAEQFF.

This clone appeared a few times. Gene names are the mouse ones. The read is 1 residue too short to cover the CDR3 end, so that end is filled in from the germline J gene. The J gene is TRBJ1-6, the V gene TRBV26, with a weak D call TRBD1 (6 bases). TRBJ1-6 is marked as an open reading frame, function uncertain. Trimming removed 3 bases at V and 7 bases at J, with 10 bases between. This CDR3 is built from 14 residues. Looked up from germline, CDR1 is KGHPV and CDR2 is FQNQEV (reference sequence). CDR3 bases read: TGTGCCAGCAGTCTACCAGGGGCGAATTCGCCCCTCTAC. It is translated as CASSLPGANSPLY. The full CDR3 protein reads CASSLPGANSPLYF.

Sample share makes this clone medium-sized. Genes and germline come from the mouse. The DNA ends 1 residue before the CDR3 does, and the rest of the CDR3 is filled in from the germline J gene. This rearrangement joins TRBV12-1 to TRBJ2-4; TRBD2 agrees at 8 bases. Unmatched junction bases numbered 4, after V lost 0 bases and J lost 0 bases. From germline, CDR1 is SGHSN and CDR2 HYEKVE. This CDR3 is 16 amino acids long. CDR3 loop: CASSLGWGVSQNTLYF. CDR3 bases read: TGTGCCAGCTCTCTCGGCTGGGGGGTTAGTCAAAACACCTTGTAC.

A note on this clone: The gene names given are mouse names. The CDR3 end lies 1 residue beyond the end of the read and is filled in from the germline J gene. V usage is TRBV12-2 and J usage is TRBJ2-7; D gene ambiguous. There are 12 residues in the CDR3. The germline gives CDR1 SGHLS, CDR2 HYDKME. With 0 bases removed from V and 4 bases from J, the gap between germline ends came to 6 bases. CDR3: CASSLEGYEQYF. Partial CDR3 DNA: TGTGCCAGCTCTCTCGAGGGTTATGAACAGTAC.

Remarks on this clone: Each gene name is a mouse one. The read ends 1 residue before the CDR3 terminus; that terminus is restored from the germline J gene. V gene TRBV19 combines with J gene TRBJ2-7; 11 bases fit TRBD2. V gave up 7 bases and J gave up 0 bases; unmatched junction bases: 3. The CDR3 totals 14 residues. CDR1 is FNHDT and CDR2 is SITEND in the germline V gene (reference sequence). CDR3 residues: CASRTGGSSYEQYF. The covered CDR3 bases are TGTGCCAGCCGGACTGGGGGGTCCTCCTATGAACAGTAC. Supplemented by reference TRBV19 and TRBJ2-7, the full variable domain reads GGIITQTPKFLIGQEGQKLTLKCQQNFNHDTMYWYRQDSGKGLRLIYYSITENDLQKGDLSEGYDASREKKSSFSLTVTSAQKNEMAVFLCASRTGGSSYEQYFGPGTRLTVL.

About this clone: Here the gene names and germline are mouse. The CDR3 spells CSSSQNTLYF. The DNA read from the CDR3 is TGCTCCAGCAGTCAAAACACCTTGTAC. This rearrangement joins TRBV23 to TRBJ2-4. The CDR3 end lies 1 residue beyond the end of the read and is filled in from the germline J gene. This CDR3 comprises 10 residues. CDR1 is KGHTA and CDR2 is FQNQQP in the germline V gene.

A note on this clone: Gene and germline names: mouse. The read comes to an end 1 residue before the CDR3 does, leaving the germline J gene to fill in the end. V is TRBV17 and J is TRBJ2-2; D gene ambiguous. CDR3 size: 10 residues. V was pared by 3 bases and J by 8 bases, with 1 base between. CDR1 MNHDT and CDR2 YYDKIL come from the germline V gene. CDR3 DNA (partial): TGTGCTAGCAGTAGTGGGCAGCTCTAC. It specifies CASSSGQLY. The entire CDR3 is CASSSGQLYF.

Turning to this clone: Gene names denote mouse genes. The CDR3 goes on 1 residue after the read ends, and that part is filled in from the germline J gene. V gene TRBV15 combines with J gene TRBJ2-4; the match to TRBD2 covers 7 bases. The length of the CDR3 is 16 residues. V dropped 3 bases and J dropped 0; count of bases not matched to a gene: 6. The V gene's germline CDR1 is SGHND and CDR2 FRSKSL. Incomplete CDR3 DNA: TGTGCCAGCAGTTTTAGTGGGGGGTCAAGTCAAAACACCTTGTAC. This translates into CASSFSGGSSQNTLY. The whole CDR3 region reads CASSFSGGSSQNTLYF.

Worth noting for this clone: Gene names and germline refer to mouse. The CDR3 goes on 1 residue after the read ends, and that part is filled in from the germline J gene. The chain uses TRBV3 and TRBJ2-7; D is unresolved. Germline loops: CDR1 SNHLY, CDR2 FYNGKV (reference sequence). Trimming pared 5 bases from V and 4 bases from J, leaving 9 bases between. The CDR3 sequence is 12 residues long. The DNA read from the CDR3 is TGTGCCAGCAGCCCCCGGCAGTATGAACAGTAC. Translation gives CASSPRQYEQY. The complete CDR3 sequence is CASSPRQYEQYF.

As concerns this clone: Gene names are mouse gene names. The read falls 1 residue short of the CDR3 end, and the missing part is taken from the germline J gene. This chain joins TRBV12-2 and TRBJ2-5; 10 bases line up with TRBD2. V lost 2 bases to trimming and J lost 6 bases; unmatched junction nucleotides: 4. This CDR3 has 14 amino acids. CDR1 is SGHLS and CDR2 is HYDKME in the germline V gene. The CDR3 here is CASSPGGAGDTQYF. The part of the CDR3 DNA that was read is TGTGCCAGCTCTCCTGGGGGGGCGGGGGACACCCAGTAC.

Comments on this clone: The genes are named according to mouse. From the germline J gene comes the end of the CDR3, since the read stops 1 residue before it. This chain links TRBV26 with TRBJ2-7; D is uncertain. Between the trimmed V and J ends, which lost 3 bases and 0 bases, there was a span of 6 bases. Germline values: CDR1 KGHPV, CDR2 FQNQEV (reference sequence). The length of the CDR3 is 13 residues. The CDR3 bases that were read are TGTGCCAGCAGTCTAAGGGTCTCCTATGAACAGTAC. Amino acids: CASSLRVSYEQY. The CDR3 in full is CASSLRVSYEQYF.

A note on this clone: The genes are named according to mouse. The CDR3 end is not reached by the read, which stops 1 residue before it; the germline J gene fills it in. The J gene is TRBJ2-7, the V gene TRBV19; D may be TRBD2 (5 bases). V gave up 0 bases and J gave up 4 bases, with 5 bases separating them. Germline lookup yields CDR1 FNHDT and CDR2 SITEND (reference sequence). The CDR3 covers 12 residues. CDR3 bases read: TGTGCCAGCAGTATAGGACTGTATGAACAGTAC. Amino acid sequence: CASSIGLYEQY. The whole CDR3 reads CASSIGLYEQYF.